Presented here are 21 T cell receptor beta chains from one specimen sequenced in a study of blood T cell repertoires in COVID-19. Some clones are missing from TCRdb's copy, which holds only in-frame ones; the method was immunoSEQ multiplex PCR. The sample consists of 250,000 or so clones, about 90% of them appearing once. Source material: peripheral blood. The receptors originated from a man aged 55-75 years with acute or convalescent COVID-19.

The CDR3 region has the DNA TGTGCCAGCAGCTACTCTATTCAAGAGACCCAGTACTTC. Its translation: CASSYSIQETQYF. The rearrangement uses TRBV7-2 and TRBJ2-5; D remains unclear. Germline V gene data show CDR1 as SGHTA and CDR2 as FQGNSA. The CDR3 runs to 13 residues. V dropped 4 bases and J dropped 2 bases, with 8 bases sitting between them. Complete variable domain (other parts from reference TRBV7-2 and TRBJ2-5): GAGVSQSPSNKVTEKGKDVELRCDPISGHTALYWYRQSLGQGLEFLIYFQGNSAPDKSGLPSDRFSAERTGGSVSTLTIQRTQQEDSAVYLCASSYSIQETQYFGPGTRLLVL.

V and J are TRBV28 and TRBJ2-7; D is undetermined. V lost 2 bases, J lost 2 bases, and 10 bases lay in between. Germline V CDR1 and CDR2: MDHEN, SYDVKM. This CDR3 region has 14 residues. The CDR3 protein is CASSLQVIPYEQYF. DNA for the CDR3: TGTGCCAGCAGTTTACAGGTTATTCCCTACGAGCAGTACTTC. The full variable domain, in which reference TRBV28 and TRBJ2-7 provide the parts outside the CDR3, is DVKVTQSSRYLVKRTGEKVFLECVQDMDHENMFWYRQDPGLGLRLIYFSYDVKMKEKGDIPEGYSVSREKKERFSLILESASTNQTSMYLCASSLQVIPYEQYFGPGTRLTVT.

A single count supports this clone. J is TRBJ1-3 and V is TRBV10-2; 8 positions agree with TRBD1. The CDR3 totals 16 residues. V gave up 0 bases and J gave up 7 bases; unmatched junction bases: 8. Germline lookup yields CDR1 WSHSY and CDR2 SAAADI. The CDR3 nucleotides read TGCGCCAGCAGTGAGTCACAGGGGGGTAGGTGGAACACCATATATTTT. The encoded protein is CASSESQGGRWNTIYF.

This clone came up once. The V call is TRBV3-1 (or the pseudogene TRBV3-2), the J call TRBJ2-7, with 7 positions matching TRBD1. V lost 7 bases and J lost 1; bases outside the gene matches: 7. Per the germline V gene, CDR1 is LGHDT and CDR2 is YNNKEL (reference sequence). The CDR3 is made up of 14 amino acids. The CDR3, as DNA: TGTGCCAGCACATACGCGACAGGGTCCTACGAGCAGTACTTC. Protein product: CASTYATGSYEQYF.

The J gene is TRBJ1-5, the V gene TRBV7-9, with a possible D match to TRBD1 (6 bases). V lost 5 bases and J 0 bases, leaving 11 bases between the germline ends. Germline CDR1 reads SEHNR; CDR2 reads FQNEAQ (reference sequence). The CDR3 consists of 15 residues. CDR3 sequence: CASSPGQNSNQPQHF. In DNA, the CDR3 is TGTGCCAGCAGCCCTGGACAGAATAGCAATCAGCCCCAGCATTTT.

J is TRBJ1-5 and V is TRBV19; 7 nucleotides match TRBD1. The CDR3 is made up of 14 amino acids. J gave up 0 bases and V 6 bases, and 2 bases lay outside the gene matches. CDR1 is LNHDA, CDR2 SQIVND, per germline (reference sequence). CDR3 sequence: CASSGQVSNQPQHF. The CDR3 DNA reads TGTGCCAGTAGCGGACAGGTTAGCAATCAGCCCCAGCATTTT.

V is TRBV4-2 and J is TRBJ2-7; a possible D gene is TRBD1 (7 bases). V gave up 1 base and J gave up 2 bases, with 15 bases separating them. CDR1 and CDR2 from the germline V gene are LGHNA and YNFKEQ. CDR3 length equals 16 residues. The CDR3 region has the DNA TGTGCCAGCAGCCAAGTCTGGGGAGGACAGGCCTACGAGCAGTACTTC. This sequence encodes CASSQVWGGQAYEQYF.

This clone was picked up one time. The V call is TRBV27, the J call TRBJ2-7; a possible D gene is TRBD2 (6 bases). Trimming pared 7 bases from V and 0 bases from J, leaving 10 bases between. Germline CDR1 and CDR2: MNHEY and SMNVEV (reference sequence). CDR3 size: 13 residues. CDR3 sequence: CASIGSYSYEQYF. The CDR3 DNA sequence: TGTGCCAGCATCGGGAGCTACTCCTACGAGCAGTACTTC.

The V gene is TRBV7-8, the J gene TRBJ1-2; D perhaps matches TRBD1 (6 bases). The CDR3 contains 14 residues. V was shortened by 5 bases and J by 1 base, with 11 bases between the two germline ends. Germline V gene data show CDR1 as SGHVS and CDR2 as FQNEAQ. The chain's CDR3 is CASSETGSNYGYTF. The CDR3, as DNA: TGTGCCAGCAGCGAGACAGGAAGTAACTATGGCTACACCTTC.

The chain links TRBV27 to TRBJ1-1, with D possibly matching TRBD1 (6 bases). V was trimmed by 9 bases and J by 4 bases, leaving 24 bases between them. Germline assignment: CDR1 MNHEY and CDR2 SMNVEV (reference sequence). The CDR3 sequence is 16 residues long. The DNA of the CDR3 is TGTGCCAGTAATGCTCGGATGCGGGGGCAGGGCACTGAAGCTTTCTTT. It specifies CASNARMRGQGTEAFF.

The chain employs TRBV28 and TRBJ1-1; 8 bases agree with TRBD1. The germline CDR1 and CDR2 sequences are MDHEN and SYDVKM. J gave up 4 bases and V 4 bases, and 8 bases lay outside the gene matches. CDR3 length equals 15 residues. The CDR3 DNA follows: TGTGCCAGCAGTTCTCCCCAGGGGGCGGGCACTGAAGCTTTCTTT. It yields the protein CASSSPQGAGTEAFF.

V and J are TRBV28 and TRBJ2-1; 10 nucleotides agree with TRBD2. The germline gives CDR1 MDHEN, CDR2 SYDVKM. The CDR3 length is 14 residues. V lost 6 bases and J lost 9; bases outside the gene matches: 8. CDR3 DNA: TGTGCCAGCAGAATAAATAGCGGGAGGTTTGAGCAGTTCTTC. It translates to CASRINSGRFEQFF.

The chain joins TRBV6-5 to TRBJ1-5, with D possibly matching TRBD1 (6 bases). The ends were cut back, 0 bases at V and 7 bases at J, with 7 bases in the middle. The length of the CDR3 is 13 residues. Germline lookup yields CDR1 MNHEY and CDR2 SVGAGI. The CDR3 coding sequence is TGTGCCAGCAGTTACTCAGACAGGCAGCCCCAGCATTTT. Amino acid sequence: CASSYSDRQPQHF.

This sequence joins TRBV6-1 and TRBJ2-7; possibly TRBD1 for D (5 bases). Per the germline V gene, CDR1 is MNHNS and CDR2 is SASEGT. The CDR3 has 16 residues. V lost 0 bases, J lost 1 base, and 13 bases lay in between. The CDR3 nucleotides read TGTGCCAGCAGTGAAGCCTCGACAGAGGCTTCCTACGAGCAGTACTTC. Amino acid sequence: CASSEASTEASYEQYF.

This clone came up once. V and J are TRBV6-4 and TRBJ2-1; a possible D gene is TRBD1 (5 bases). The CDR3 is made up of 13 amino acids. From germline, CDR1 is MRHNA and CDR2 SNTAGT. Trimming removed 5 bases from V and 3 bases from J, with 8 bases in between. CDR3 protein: CASSPTVYNEQFF. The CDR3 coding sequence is TGTGCCAGCAGTCCGACAGTCTACAATGAGCAGTTCTTC.

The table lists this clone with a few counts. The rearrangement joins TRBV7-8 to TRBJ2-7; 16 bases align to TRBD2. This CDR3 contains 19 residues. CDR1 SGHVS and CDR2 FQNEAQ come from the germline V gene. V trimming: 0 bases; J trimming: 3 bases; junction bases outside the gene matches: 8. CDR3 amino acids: CASSLANRGLAGGNYEQYF. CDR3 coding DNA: TGTGCCAGCAGCTTAGCGAACCGGGGACTAGCGGGAGGGAACTACGAGCAGTACTTC.

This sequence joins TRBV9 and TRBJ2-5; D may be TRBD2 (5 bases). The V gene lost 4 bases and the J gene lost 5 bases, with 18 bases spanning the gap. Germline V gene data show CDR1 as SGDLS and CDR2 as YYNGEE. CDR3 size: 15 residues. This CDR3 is CASSLGPISGETQYF. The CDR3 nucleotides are TGTGCCAGCAGCCTCGGGCCCATCTCGGGGGAGACCCAGTACTTC.

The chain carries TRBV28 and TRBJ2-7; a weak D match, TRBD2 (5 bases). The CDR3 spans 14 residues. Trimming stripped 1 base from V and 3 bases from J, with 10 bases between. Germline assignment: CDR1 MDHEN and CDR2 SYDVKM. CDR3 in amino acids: CASSLYLRDYEQYF. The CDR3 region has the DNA TGTGCCAGCAGTTTATATTTACGGGACTACGAGCAGTACTTC.

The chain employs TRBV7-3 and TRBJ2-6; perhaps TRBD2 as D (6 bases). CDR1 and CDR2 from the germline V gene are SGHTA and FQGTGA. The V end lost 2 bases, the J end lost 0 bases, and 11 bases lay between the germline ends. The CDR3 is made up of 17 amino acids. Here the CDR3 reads CASSLLGGASGANVLTF. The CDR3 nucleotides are TGTGCCAGCAGCTTACTTGGCGGGGCCTCTGGGGCCAACGTCCTGACTTTC.

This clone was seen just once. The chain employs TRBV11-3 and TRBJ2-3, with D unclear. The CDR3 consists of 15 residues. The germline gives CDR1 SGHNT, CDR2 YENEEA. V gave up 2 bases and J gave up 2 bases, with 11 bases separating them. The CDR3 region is CASSLRSRLTDTQYF. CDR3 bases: TGTGCCAGCAGCTTAAGGTCCAGGCTCACAGATACGCAGTATTTT.

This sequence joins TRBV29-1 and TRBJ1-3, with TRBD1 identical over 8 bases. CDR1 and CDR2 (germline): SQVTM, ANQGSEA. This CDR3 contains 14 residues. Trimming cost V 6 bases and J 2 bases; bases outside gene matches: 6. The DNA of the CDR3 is TGCAGCGTGGACAGGGAAGGGACTGGAAACACCATATATTTT. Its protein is CSVDREGTGNTIYF.